These 20 T cell receptor beta chains originate from one sample sequenced in a study of beta chain features in type 1 diabetes. No antigen is known for these receptors. Study-wide findings and caveats: TCRB CDR3s from Type 1 diabetes patients were moderately but significantly shorter in all four CD4+ subsets.

Every bit of the isolated RNA underwent reverse transcription, so sequencing read expressed TCRB transcripts. TCRdb keeps only in-frame clones here, not all; method: immunoSEQ multiplex PCR. This sample has around 310,000 clones, with around an eighth found just once. The sample comprised naive CD4+ T cells from blood. The receptors shown here come from a woman under 30 with type 1 diabetes.

The chain uses TRBV7-8 and TRBJ2-1, with TRBD2 as a possible D gene (6 bases). Germline CDR1 is SGHVS and CDR2 is FQNEAQ. The CDR3 consists of 15 residues. V was trimmed by 1 base and J by 7 bases, leaving 14 bases between them. The CDR3 loop is CASSLGVAELNEQFF. The CDR3 DNA follows: TGTGCCAGCAGCTTAGGTGTAGCGGAGTTGAATGAGCAGTTCTTC. Using reference TRBV7-8 and TRBJ2-1 for the parts outside the CDR3, the full variable domain is GAGVSQSPRYKVAKRGQDVALRCDPISGHVSLFWYQQALGQGPEFLTYFQNEAQLDKSGLPSDRFFAERPEGSVSTLKIQRTQQEDSAVYLCASSLGVAELNEQFFGPGTRLTVL.

This clone came up a few times. This chain links TRBV9 with TRBJ2-5, with TRBD2 matching over 9 bases. CDR3 length: 15 amino acids. The junction had 5 bases not matched to a gene; V was cut back by 0 bases and J by 5 bases. Germline V gene lookup returns CDR1 SGDLS and CDR2 YYNGEE. The CDR3 here is CASSVVGLAAETQYF. The CDR3 coding sequence is TGTGCCAGCAGCGTAGTGGGACTAGCAGCGGAGACCCAGTACTTC. Complete variable domain (other parts from reference TRBV9 and TRBJ2-5): DSGVTQTPKHLITATGQRVTLRCSPRSGDLSVYWYQQSLDQGLQFLIQYYNGEERAKGNILERFSAQQFPDLHSELNLSSLELGDSALYFCASSVVGLAAETQYFGPGTRLLVL.

There are a few counts of this clone. The chain has TRBV5-1 and TRBJ2-3, with 9 bases aligning to TRBD2. The CDR3 consists of 15 residues. The germline CDR1 and CDR2 sequences are SGHRS and YFSETQ. J lost 4 bases, V lost 2 bases, and 5 bases had no gene match. As DNA, the CDR3 is TGCGCCAGCAGCTTCATTAGCGGGAGTTCAGATACGCAGTATTTT. It yields the protein CASSFISGSSDTQYF.

The chain combines TRBV7-9 with TRBJ2-7, with 7 positions matching TRBD2. Germline values: CDR1 SEHNR, CDR2 FQNEAQ (reference sequence). The CDR3 sequence is 15 residues long. V was clipped by 0 bases and J by 1 base; unmatched bases: 3. CDR3: CASSLAAGVSYEQYF. The DNA of the CDR3 is TGTGCCAGCAGCTTAGCGGCGGGAGTGTCCTACGAGCAGTACTTC. The whole variable domain, filled in from reference TRBV7-9 and TRBJ2-7, reads DTGVSQNPRHKITKRGQNVTFRCDPISEHNRLYWYRQTLGQGPEFLTYFQNEAQLEKSRLLSDRFSAERPKGSFSTLEIQRTEQGDSAMYLCASSLAAGVSYEQYFGPGTRLTVT.

This clone has a handful of counts. V gene TRBV5-6 combines with J gene TRBJ2-5, with 7 nucleotides matching TRBD1. The CDR3 contains 16 residues. The V gene end was trimmed by 0 bases and the J gene end by 5 bases; junction bases not matched to a gene: 10. Germline V gives CDR1 SGHDT, CDR2 YYEEEE. CDR3 residues: CASSLDRQGRWETQYF. The CDR3, as DNA: TGTGCCAGCAGCTTGGACCGACAGGGACGCTGGGAGACCCAGTACTTC.

This clone was detected only a few times. The same CDR3 is also encoded by other DNA sequences in this sample. The V gene is TRBV30, the J gene TRBJ2-3; D may be TRBD2 (6 bases). Germline CDR1 is GTSNPN and CDR2 is SVGIG (reference sequence). Trimming took off 4 bases at V and 0 bases at J, with 8 bases between the two ends. This CDR3 has 13 residues. The CDR3 region is CAWTSGSTDTQYF. CDR3 DNA: TGTGCCTGGACAAGCGGGAGCACAGATACGCAGTATTTT.

V usage is TRBV30 and J usage is TRBJ1-1, with 10 bases matching TRBD1. Germline CDR1 and CDR2: GTSNPN and SVGIG (reference sequence). This CDR3 is 17 amino acids long. Trimming at V came to 7 bases and at J to 0 bases, leaving 14 bases not matched to a gene. The CDR3 DNA reads as TGTGCCTTAAAGCCTTTCCCGGGACAGGGGTTGAACACTGAAGCTTTCTTT. Its protein is CALKPFPGQGLNTEAFF.

The chain employs TRBV5-5 and TRBJ2-7; 10 nucleotides line up with TRBD2. The junction had 3 bases not matched to a gene; V was cut back by 4 bases and J by 2 bases. Germline CDR1 is SGHKS and CDR2 is YYEKEE (reference sequence). This CDR3 is 14 amino acids long. The CDR3 DNA reads as TGTGCCAGCAGCAAACTAGCGGGAACCTACGAGCAGTACTTC. Its translation: CASSKLAGTYEQYF.

The V gene is TRBV20-1, the J gene TRBJ1-1; D is unclear. V lost 5 bases to trimming and J lost 11 bases, with 15 bases between them. Germline CDR1 reads DFQATT; CDR2 reads SNEGSKA (reference sequence). The CDR3 sequence is 11 residues long. In DNA form, the CDR3 reads TGCAGTGCTCGGAGGAGGGCGGAGGCTTTCTTT. It translates to CSARRRAEAFF.

The chain couples TRBV6-5 to TRBJ2-7, with 7 bases lining up with TRBD2. Germline V gene sequence: CDR1 MNHEY, CDR2 SVGAGI. This CDR3 spans 14 amino acids. Trimming cost V 4 bases and J 7 bases; bases outside gene matches: 10. Written as DNA, the CDR3 is TGTGCCAGCAGTTCACCTCGGACTAGTTGGGAGCAGTACTTC. Residues: CASSSPRTSWEQYF.

There are a few counts of this clone. The chain combines TRBV9 with TRBJ2-3; weak D call: TRBD1 (5 bases). Deletions cut 2 bases from V and 5 bases from J, with 18 bases between. CDR3 length: 16 amino acids. In germline, CDR1 is SGDLS, CDR2 YYNGEE. The CDR3 loop reads CASSVGPHAPQDTQYF. Written as DNA, the CDR3 is TGTGCCAGCAGCGTGGGGCCGCACGCTCCCCAAGATACGCAGTATTTT.

V and J are TRBV21-1 and TRBJ2-7; the D call of TRBD2 is as the table states it, not checked on the DNA. TRBV21-1 is flagged as a pseudogene. The CDR3 contains 14 residues. CDR3 coding DNA: TGTGCCAGCAGCTCACGGACTAGCTCCTACGAGCAGTACTTC. Translating it yields CASSSRTSSYEQYF.

CDR3 nucleotide sequence: TGCGCCAGCAGCTTGGGCGGGGTTATAGGGCAGCCCCAGCATTTT. Amino acids: CASSLGGVIGQPQHF. This chain links TRBV5-1 with TRBJ1-5; D is unclear. Looked up from germline, CDR1 is SGHRS and CDR2 is YFSETQ. Trimming pared 0 bases from V and 7 bases from J, leaving 14 bases between. The CDR3 is made up of 15 amino acids.

This clone was counted between two and nine times. The V gene is TRBV25-1, the J gene TRBJ2-5; 7 nucleotides align to TRBD1. The CDR3 loop spans 15 amino acids. V trimming: 6 bases; J trimming: 5 bases; junction bases outside the gene matches: 12. CDR1 is MGHDK, CDR2 SYGVNS, per germline. CDR3 in amino acids: CASSERQGAWETQYF. The CDR3 DNA sequence: TGTGCCAGCAGCGAAAGACAGGGAGCGTGGGAGACCCAGTACTTC.

This clone was seen a few times. The chain combines TRBV6-1 with TRBJ2-7; tentatively, D is TRBD1 (5 bases). From germline, CDR1 is MNHNS and CDR2 SASEGT. The CDR3 sequence is 12 residues long. V was clipped by 1 base and J by 6 bases, with 7 bases between them. For the CDR3, the DNA is TGTGCCAGCAGTGAAGTAAGGGGCGAGCAGTACGTC. It yields the protein CASSEVRGEQYV.

This clone showed up many times. The chain carries TRBV18 and TRBJ2-1; TRBD2 might be the D (6 bases). V lost 0 bases, J lost 10 bases, and 10 bases lay in between. This CDR3 has 13 residues. Germline loops: CDR1 KGHSH, CDR2 LQKENI. CDR3 residues: CASSPPGLDEQFF. Here the CDR3 DNA reads TGTGCCAGCTCACCACCGGGACTGGACGAGCAGTTCTTC.

This sequence joins TRBV4-3 and TRBJ2-5; TRBD1 agrees at 7 bases. The V gene end was trimmed by 0 bases and the J gene end by 5 bases; junction bases not matched to a gene: 9. The CDR3 has 16 amino acids. Germline CDR1 and CDR2: LGHNA and YSLEER. The CDR3 nucleotides read TGCGCCAGCAGCCAAGATCGGCAGGGGGTTGGTGAGACCCAGTACTTC. Translating gives CASSQDRQGVGETQYF.

The genes are TRBV7-2 and TRBJ2-1; a possible D gene is TRBD2 (5 bases). From germline, CDR1 is SGHTA and CDR2 FQGNSA. V was cut by 1 base and J by 0 bases, with 10 bases left in between. The CDR3 consists of 16 residues. The CDR3 sequence: CASSLEADHSYNEQFF. The CDR3 coding sequence is TGTGCCAGCAGCTTAGAAGCGGACCACTCCTACAATGAGCAGTTCTTC.

The rearrangement joins TRBV9 to TRBJ2-5, with D possibly TRBD2 on 6 matching bases. V was cut by 0 bases and J by 7 bases, with 10 bases left in between. Germline CDR1 and CDR2: SGDLS and YYNGEE. The CDR3 loop spans 13 amino acids. The CDR3 spells CASSVDGGGTQYF. The CDR3 nucleotides are TGTGCCAGCAGCGTAGATGGGGGAGGGACCCAGTACTTC.

This clone was counted a few times. The V call is TRBV7-2, the J call TRBJ2-1; 9 nucleotides line up with TRBD2. Germline CDR1 and CDR2: SGHTA and FQGNSA. J gave up 4 bases and V 0 bases, and 7 bases lay outside the gene matches. The CDR3 has 17 amino acids. This chain's CDR3 is CASSLAGAGGHYNEQFF. Written as DNA, the CDR3 is TGTGCCAGCAGCTTAGCCGGAGCGGGAGGTCATTACAATGAGCAGTTCTTC.